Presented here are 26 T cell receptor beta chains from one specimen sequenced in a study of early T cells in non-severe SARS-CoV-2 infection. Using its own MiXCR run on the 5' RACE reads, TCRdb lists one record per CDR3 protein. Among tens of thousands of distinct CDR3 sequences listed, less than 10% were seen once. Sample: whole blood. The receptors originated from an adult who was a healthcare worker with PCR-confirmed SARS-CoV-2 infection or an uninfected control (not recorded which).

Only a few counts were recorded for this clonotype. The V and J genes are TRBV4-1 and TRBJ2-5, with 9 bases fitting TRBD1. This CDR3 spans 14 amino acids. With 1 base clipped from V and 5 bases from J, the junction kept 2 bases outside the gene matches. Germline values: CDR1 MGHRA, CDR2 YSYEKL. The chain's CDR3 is CASSQAGQGETQYF. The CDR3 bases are TGCGCCAGCAGCCAAGCGGGACAGGGCGAGACCCAGTACTTC.

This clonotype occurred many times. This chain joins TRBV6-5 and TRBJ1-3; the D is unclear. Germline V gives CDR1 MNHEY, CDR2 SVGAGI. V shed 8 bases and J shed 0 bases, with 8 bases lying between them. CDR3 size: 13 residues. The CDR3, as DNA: TGTGCCAGCCATGAGAGCTCTGGAAACACCATATATTTT. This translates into CASHESSGNTIYF.

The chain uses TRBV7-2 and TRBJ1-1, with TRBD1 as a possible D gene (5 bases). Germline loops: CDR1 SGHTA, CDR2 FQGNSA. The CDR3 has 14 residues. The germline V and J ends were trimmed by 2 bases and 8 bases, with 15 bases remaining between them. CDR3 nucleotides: TGTGCCAGCAGCTTAAGTTCGGGCACAGGAGAAGCTTTCTTT. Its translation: CASSLSSGTGEAFF.

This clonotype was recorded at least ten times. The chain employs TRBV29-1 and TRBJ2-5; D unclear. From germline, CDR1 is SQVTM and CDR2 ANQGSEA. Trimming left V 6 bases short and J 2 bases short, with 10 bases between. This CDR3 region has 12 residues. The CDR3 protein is CSVSVAQETQYF. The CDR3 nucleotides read TGCAGCGTGTCGGTTGCACAAGAGACCCAGTACTTC.

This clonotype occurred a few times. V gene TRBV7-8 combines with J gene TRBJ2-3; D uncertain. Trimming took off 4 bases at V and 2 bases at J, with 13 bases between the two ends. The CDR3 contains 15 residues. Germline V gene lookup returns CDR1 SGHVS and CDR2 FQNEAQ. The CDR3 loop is CASSSQSVDTDTQYF. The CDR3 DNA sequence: TGTGCCAGCAGCTCTCAATCGGTCGACACAGATACGCAGTATTTT.

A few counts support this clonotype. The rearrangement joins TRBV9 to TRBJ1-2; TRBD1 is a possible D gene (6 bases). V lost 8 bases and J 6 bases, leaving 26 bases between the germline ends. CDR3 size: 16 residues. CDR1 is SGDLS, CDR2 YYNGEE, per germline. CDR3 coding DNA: TGTGCCAGTCCTACCCAGGGACATCCTTTGTTTCATGGCTACACCTTC. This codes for CASPTQGHPLFHGYTF.

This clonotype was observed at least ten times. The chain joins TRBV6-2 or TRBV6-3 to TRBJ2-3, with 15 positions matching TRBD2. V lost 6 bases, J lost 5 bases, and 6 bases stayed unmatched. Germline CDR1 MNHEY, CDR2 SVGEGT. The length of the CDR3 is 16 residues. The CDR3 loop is CASRPGLAGGLDTQYF. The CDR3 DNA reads TGTGCCAGCAGGCCCGGACTAGCGGGGGGGCTAGATACGCAGTATTTT.

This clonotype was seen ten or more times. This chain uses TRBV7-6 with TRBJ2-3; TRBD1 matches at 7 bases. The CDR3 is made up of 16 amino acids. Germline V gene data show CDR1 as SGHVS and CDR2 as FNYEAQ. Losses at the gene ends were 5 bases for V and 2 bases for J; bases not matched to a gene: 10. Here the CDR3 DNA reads TGTGCCAGCAGCCTGCAAACAGGGGCCTACACAGATACGCAGTATTTT. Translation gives CASSLQTGAYTDTQYF.

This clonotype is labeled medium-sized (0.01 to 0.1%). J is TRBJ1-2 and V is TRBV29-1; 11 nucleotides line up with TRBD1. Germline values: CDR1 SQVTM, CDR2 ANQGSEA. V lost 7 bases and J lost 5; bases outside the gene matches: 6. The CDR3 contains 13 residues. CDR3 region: CSAADRGLYGYTF. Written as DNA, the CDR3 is TGCAGCGCCGCGGACAGGGGGCTTTATGGCTACACCTTC.

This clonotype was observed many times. The CDR3 protein is CASSLAPYQPQHF. Written as DNA, the CDR3 is TGTGCCAGCAGCTTGGCCCCCTATCAGCCCCAGCATTTT. The rearrangement joins TRBV5-4 to TRBJ1-5; no definite D call. Germline V lookup: CDR1 SGHNT, CDR2 YYREEE (reference sequence). V was cut by 0 bases and J by 5 bases, with 6 bases left in between. This CDR3 comprises 13 residues.

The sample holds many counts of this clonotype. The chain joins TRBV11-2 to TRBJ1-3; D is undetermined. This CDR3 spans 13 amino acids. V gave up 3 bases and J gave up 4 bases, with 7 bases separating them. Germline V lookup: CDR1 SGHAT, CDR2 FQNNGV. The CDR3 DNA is TGTGCCAGCAGCTTGGCCCCGGGAAACACCATATATTTT. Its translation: CASSLAPGNTIYF. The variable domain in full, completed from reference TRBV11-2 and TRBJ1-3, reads EAGVAQSPRYKIIEKRQSVAFWCNPISGHATLYWYQQILGQGPKLLIQFQNNGVVDDSQLPKDRFSAERLKGVDSTLKIQPAKLEDSAVYLCASSLAPGNTIYFGEGSWLTVV.

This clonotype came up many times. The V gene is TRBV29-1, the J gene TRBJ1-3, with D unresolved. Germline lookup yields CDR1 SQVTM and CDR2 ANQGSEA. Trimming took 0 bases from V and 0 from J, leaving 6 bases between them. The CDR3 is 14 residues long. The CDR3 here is CSVEDSRSGNTIYF. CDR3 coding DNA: TGCAGCGTTGAAGACAGCCGCTCTGGAAACACCATATATTTT.

The CDR3 DNA reads as TGTGCCAGCAGCTTAGCGCTAACGGGGACAGGGCGCACAGATACGCAGTATTTT. It encodes CASSLALTGTGRTDTQYF. The chain has TRBV7-2 and TRBJ2-3; 9 bases line up with TRBD1. The CDR3 is 18 residues long. Germline CDR1 reads SGHTA; CDR2 reads FQGNSA. J gave up 1 base and V 0 bases, and 8 bases lay outside the gene matches.

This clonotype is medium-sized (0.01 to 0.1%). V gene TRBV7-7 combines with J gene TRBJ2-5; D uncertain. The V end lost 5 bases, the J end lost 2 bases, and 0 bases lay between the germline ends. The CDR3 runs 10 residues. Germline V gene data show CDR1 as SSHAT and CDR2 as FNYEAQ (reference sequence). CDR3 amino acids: CASSQETQYF. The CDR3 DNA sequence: TGTGCCAGCAGCCAAGAGACCCAGTACTTC.

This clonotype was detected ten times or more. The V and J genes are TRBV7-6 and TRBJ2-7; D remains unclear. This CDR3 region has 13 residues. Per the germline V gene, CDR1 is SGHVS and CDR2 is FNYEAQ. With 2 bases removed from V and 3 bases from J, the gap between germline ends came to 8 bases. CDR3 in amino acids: CASSLRLNYEQYF. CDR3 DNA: TGTGCCAGCAGCTTACGACTGAACTACGAGCAGTACTTC.

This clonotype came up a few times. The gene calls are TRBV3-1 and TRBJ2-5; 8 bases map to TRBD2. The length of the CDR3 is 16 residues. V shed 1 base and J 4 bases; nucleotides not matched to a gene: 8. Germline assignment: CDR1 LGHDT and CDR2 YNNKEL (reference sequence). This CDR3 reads CASSQALSGAGETQYF. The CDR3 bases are TGTGCCAGCAGCCAAGCCCTTAGCGGGGCGGGAGAGACCCAGTACTTC.

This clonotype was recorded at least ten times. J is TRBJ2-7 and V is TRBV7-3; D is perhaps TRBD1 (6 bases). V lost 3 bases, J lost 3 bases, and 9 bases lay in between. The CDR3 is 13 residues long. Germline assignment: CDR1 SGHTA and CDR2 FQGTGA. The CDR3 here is CASSLDSNYEQYF. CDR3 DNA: TGTGCCAGCAGCTTGGACAGTAACTACGAGCAGTACTTC. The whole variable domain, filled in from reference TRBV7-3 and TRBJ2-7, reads GAGVSQTPSNKVTEKGKYVELRCDPISGHTALYWYRQSLGQGPEFLIYFQGTGAADDSGLPNDRFFAVRPEGSVSTLKIQRTERGDSAVYLCASSLDSNYEQYFGPGTRLTVT.

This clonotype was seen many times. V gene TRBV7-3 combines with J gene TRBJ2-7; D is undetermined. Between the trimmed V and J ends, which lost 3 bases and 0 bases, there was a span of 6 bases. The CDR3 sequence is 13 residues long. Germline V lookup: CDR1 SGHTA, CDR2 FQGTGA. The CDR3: CASSFDPSYEQYF. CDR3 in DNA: TGTGCCAGCAGCTTTGACCCCTCCTACGAGCAGTACTTC.

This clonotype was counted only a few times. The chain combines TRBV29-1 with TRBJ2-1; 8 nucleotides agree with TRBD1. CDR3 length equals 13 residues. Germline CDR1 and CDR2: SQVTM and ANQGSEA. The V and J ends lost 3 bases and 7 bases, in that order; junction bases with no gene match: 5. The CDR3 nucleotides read TGCAGCGTTGAGGGCAGGGGGCTAAATGAGCAGTTCTTC. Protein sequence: CSVEGRGLNEQFF.

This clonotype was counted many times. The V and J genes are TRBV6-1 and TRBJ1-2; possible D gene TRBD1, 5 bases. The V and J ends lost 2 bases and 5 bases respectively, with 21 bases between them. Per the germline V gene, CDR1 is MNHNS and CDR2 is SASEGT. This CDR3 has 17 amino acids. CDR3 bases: TGTGCCAGCAGTGAAAGGCAGGGCGGCGCACCAAGATATGGCTACACCTTC. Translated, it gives CASSERQGGAPRYGYTF.

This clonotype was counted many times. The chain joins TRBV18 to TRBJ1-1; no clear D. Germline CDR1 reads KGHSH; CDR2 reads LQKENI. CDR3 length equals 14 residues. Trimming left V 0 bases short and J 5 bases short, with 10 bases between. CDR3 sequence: CASSPPLKWTEAFF. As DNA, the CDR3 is TGTGCCAGCTCACCACCACTAAAGTGGACTGAAGCTTTCTTT.

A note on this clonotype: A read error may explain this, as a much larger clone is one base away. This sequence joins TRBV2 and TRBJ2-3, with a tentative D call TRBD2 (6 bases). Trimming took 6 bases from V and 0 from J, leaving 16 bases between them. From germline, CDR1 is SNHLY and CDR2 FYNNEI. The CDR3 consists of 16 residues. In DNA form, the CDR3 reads TGTGCCAGCAGAGATGGGACTGACCTTAGCACAGATACGCAGTATTTT. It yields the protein CASRDGTDLSTDTQYF.

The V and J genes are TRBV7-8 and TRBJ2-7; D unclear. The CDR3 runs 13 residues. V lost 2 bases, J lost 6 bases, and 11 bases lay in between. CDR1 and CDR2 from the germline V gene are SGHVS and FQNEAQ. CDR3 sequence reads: CASSLLRVGEQYF. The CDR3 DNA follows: TGTGCCAGCAGCTTACTTAGGGTAGGCGAGCAGTACTTC.

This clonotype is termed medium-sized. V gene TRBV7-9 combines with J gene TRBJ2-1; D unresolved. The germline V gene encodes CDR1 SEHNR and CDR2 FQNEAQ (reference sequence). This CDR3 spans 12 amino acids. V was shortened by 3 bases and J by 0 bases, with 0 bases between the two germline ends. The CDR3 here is CASSFSYNEQFF. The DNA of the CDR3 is TGTGCCAGCAGCTTCTCCTACAATGAGCAGTTCTTC.

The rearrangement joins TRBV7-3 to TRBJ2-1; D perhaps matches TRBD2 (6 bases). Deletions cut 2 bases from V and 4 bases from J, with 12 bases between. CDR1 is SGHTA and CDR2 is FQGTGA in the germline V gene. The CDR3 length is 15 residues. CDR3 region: CASSLALGRYNEQFF. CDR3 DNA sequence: TGTGCCAGCAGCTTAGCCCTAGGGAGGTACAATGAGCAGTTCTTC.

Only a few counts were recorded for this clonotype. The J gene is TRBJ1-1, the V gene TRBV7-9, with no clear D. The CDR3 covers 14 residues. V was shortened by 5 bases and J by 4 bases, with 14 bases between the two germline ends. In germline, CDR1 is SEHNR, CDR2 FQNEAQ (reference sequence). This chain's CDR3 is CASSTLDGRTEAFF. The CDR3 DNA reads TGTGCCAGCAGCACCCTTGACGGCCGCACTGAAGCTTTCTTT.